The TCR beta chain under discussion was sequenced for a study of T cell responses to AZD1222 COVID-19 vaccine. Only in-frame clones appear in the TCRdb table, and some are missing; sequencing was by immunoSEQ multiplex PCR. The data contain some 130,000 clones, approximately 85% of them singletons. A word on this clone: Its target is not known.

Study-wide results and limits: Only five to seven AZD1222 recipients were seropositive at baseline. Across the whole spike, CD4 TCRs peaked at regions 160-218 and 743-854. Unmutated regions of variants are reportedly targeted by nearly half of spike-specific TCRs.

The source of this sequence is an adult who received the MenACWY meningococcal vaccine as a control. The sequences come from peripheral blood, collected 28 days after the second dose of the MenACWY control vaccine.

The chain's CDR3 is CASTSGHGGNTIYF. DNA of the CDR3: TGTGCCAGTACTTCAGGGCATGGTGGAAACACCATATATTTT. The chain couples TRBV2 to TRBJ1-3; tentative D call: TRBD1 (5 bases). This CDR3 has 14 residues. V lost 9 bases and J lost 3, with 15 bases in between. The V gene's germline CDR1 is SNHLY and CDR2 FYNNEI.